Sequencing of this T cell receptor (beta chain) was carried out in a study of metastatic and nonmetastatic thyroid tumors. Study background: Malignant and benign thyroid patients had repertoires compared in peripheral blood and tumor or nodule tissue. Notes on the study in general: Malignant tumors reportedly showed significantly higher TCR beta diversity than benign nodules in both blood and tumor.

There were no patients who had received any treatment before thyroid surgery. On this clone itself: Its antigen is still unknown.

In the original workflow: A distant-metastasis classifier for papillary thyroid cancer was built using CDR3 differences across clinicopathological groups. TCRdb reprocessed the PCR reads using MiXCR. TCRdb, not the authors, supplied the V and J calls. The table records under 20,000 clones, approximately 35% of them present only once. The ends were cut back, 5 bases at V and 4 bases at J, with 12 bases in the middle. The CDR3 is 13 residues long. Germline V gives CDR1 DFQATT, CDR2 SNEGSKA (reference sequence). The sequenced material came from tumor tissue. V and J are TRBV20-1 and TRBJ1-3, with D uncertain. The sequence was collected from a female donor with papillary thyroid cancer or a benign thyroid nodule (not recorded which). Some clones in this sample may be carry-over from other donors' samples. The CDR3 is CSASRQGGNTIYF. CDR3 in DNA: TGCAGTGCTTCGCGGCAAGGGGGAAACACCATATATTTT.